The 13 T cell receptor beta chains below were found in one sample sequenced in a study of prognosis after radiotherapy for stage I lung cancer. Template was genomic DNA; TCR beta CDR3 amplified in two multiplex PCR rounds. Individual primers that were specific to each TRBV and TRBJ gene served in first-round PCR. TCRdb recomputed calls from the multiplex PCR reads with MiXCR, one row per CDR3 protein. The sample holds 10,000 to 13,000 distinct CDR3 sequences; roughly 51% are singletons and the top ten take 7% to 7.5%. This specimen was PBMCs, taken before or after stereotactic body radiation therapy (not recorded which). These receptor sequences come from a donor over 45 with non-small cell lung cancer.

Notes on this clonotype: A much larger clone lies one base from this, so it may be a read error. The rearrangement links TRBV18 to TRBJ2-5; no definite D call. V lost 0 bases and J lost 2, with 10 bases in between. CDR3 size: 15 residues. Germline V gene lookup returns CDR1 KGHSH and CDR2 LQKENI. CDR3 in DNA: TGTGCCAGCTCACCACCGCATAGGAAACAAGAGACCCAGTACTTC. It specifies CASSPPHRKQETQYF.

This clonotype qualifies as medium-sized. Written as DNA, the CDR3 is TGCGCCAGCAGCCAAGATGCGGGAGTGACCTACGAGCAGTACTTC. Its protein product is CASSQDAGVTYEQYF. This chain uses TRBV4-3 with TRBJ2-7; TRBD2 aligns across 7 bases. Per germline, CDR1 LGHNA and CDR2 YSLEER. The CDR3 totals 15 residues. After removal of 0 bases from V and 2 bases from J, the junction contained 4 bases not matched to a gene.

This clonotype rates as medium-sized. The chain is built from TRBV7-6 and TRBJ1-6; the D gene is possibly TRBD1 (5 bases). Germline V gene data show CDR1 as SGHVS and CDR2 as FNYEAQ. The CDR3 has 15 amino acids. V was shortened by 0 bases and J by 8 bases, with 11 bases between the two germline ends. The CDR3 DNA follows: TGTGCCAGCAGCTTAGCTCCAGGGCGGGATTCACCCCTCCACTTT. Protein product: CASSLAPGRDSPLHF.

This clonotype was seen more than once but under ten times. The CDR3 is CASSVAGASYNEQFF. CDR3 bases: TGCGCCAGCAGCGTAGCAGGAGCGTCCTACAATGAGCAGTTCTTC. The chain is built from TRBV5-1 and TRBJ2-1; D is unresolved. Trimming shortened V by 4 bases and J by 1 base, and 12 bases separated the two germline ends. The germline gives CDR1 SGHRS, CDR2 YFSETQ. The CDR3 loop spans 15 amino acids.

Here the CDR3 DNA reads TGCGCCAGCAGGTTCGGATTTATGGAACACCCCGAGCAGTACTTC. It yields the protein CASRFGFMEHPEQYF. The V call is TRBV5-1, the J call TRBJ2-7; D remains unclear. The V and J ends lost 5 bases and 6 bases respectively, with 21 bases between them. This CDR3 has 15 amino acids. Per germline, CDR1 SGHRS and CDR2 YFSETQ.

J is TRBJ2-1 and V is TRBV5-1, with D tentatively TRBD1 (5 bases). Germline V gives CDR1 SGHRS, CDR2 YFSETQ. The CDR3 is 13 residues long. With 2 bases removed from V and 5 bases from J, the gap between germline ends came to 8 bases. CDR3 sequence (DNA): TGCGCCAGCAGCTTTGGACAAGACAATGAGCAGTTCTTC. Protein product: CASSFGQDNEQFF.

This sequence joins TRBV6-2 or TRBV6-3 and TRBJ1-5; D possibly corresponds to TRBD1 (6 bases). V lost 5 bases to trimming and J lost 1 base, with 12 bases between them. CDR1 is MNHEY and CDR2 is SVGEGT in the germline V gene. This CDR3 has 15 amino acids. The CDR3 nucleotides are TGTGCCAGCAGTGATTCAGGGGCGAGCAATCAGCCCCAGCATTTT. Amino acid sequence: CASSDSGASNQPQHF.

In its sample, this clonotype ranks as medium-sized. The V gene is TRBV5-4, the J gene TRBJ1-3; D is perhaps TRBD1 (6 bases). The CDR3 runs to 17 residues. The V gene lost 5 bases and the J gene lost 2 bases, with 20 bases spanning the gap. The germline V gene encodes CDR1 SGHNT and CDR2 YYREEE (reference sequence). Written as DNA, the CDR3 is TGTGCCAGCAGTCCGACAGGCCCTCGGAGGGCTGGAAACACCATATATTTT. This gives the protein CASSPTGPRRAGNTIYF.

The chain has TRBV2 and TRBJ1-2; a possible D gene is TRBD1 (5 bases). CDR1 is SNHLY, CDR2 FYNNEI, per germline. V gave up 10 bases and J gave up 4 bases, with 16 bases separating them. The CDR3 spans 13 residues. CDR3 bases: TGTGCCAACACGGGGCCGCCCATCTATGGCTACACCTTC. Its protein product is CANTGPPIYGYTF. Together with reference TRBV2 and TRBJ1-2, the CDR3 gives the full variable domain: EPEVTQTPSHQVTQMGQEVILRCVPISNHLYFYWYRQILGQKVEFLVSFYNNEISEKSEIFDDQFSVERPDGSNFTLKIRSTKLEDSAMYFCANTGPPIYGYTFGSGTRLTVV.

This clonotype counts as medium-sized (0.01 to 0.1%). This chain links TRBV27 with TRBJ2-5; 7 positions agree with TRBD1. V lost 6 bases and J lost 4; bases outside the gene matches: 11. This CDR3 has 15 residues. Germline-derived CDR1 and CDR2 are MNHEY and SMNVEV (reference sequence). The CDR3 here is CASSPHRAGGETQYF. For the CDR3, the DNA is TGTGCCAGCAGCCCCCACCGAGCAGGGGGAGAGACCCAGTACTTC.

The CDR3 DNA follows: TGTGCCACCAGTGATTCCGGAAGGGGGCGAGGGAATGAAGCTTTCTTT. This gives the protein CATSDSGRGRGNEAFF. This chain joins TRBV24-1 and TRBJ1-1; 7 nucleotides line up with TRBD1. From germline, CDR1 is KGHDR and CDR2 SFDVKD. The CDR3 has 16 amino acids. The V and J ends lost 2 bases and 7 bases, in that order; junction bases with no gene match: 12.

This clonotype was seen repeatedly, ten times or more. The chain has TRBV28 and TRBJ2-5, with 7 bases that match TRBD1. The trim removed 1 base at V and 2 bases at J, leaving 7 bases unmatched. Germline-derived CDR1 and CDR2 are MDHEN and SYDVKM. This CDR3 is built from 16 residues. This CDR3 is CASSLYTGAQQETQYF. The CDR3 DNA is TGTGCCAGCAGTTTATACACAGGGGCCCAGCAAGAGACCCAGTACTTC.

By frequency in the sample, this clonotype is medium-sized. This chain uses TRBV6-5 with TRBJ1-1; D is undetermined. Per the germline V gene, CDR1 is MNHEY and CDR2 is SVGAGI. The CDR3 runs 12 residues. V gave up 2 bases and J gave up 7 bases, with 8 bases separating them. The CDR3, as DNA: TGTGCCAGCAGTTACAGGGCGGGTGAAGCTTTCTTT. Its protein is CASSYRAGEAFF.